The following is a T cell receptor beta chain sequence with its context. Generated by immunoSEQ multiplex PCR, the TCRdb table keeps only in-frame clones and is missing some. This sample has some 1,100,000 clones; approximately 78% occur once, and the top ten carry 0.52%. The data derive from a study of shared clonotypes between healthy human individuals. This sequence was found in a man aged 18 to 30 in good health. Some clones in this sample may be carry-over from other donors' samples. The sequenced sample was memory CD4+ T cells from PBMCs. Specified subset: CD45RA-negative fraction.

The CDR3 nucleotides read TGTGCCAGCAGCAGTACCAGGGGGTTCACCTACGAGCAGTACTTC. It encodes CASSSTRGFTYEQYF. This sequence joins TRBV9 and TRBJ2-7, with 7 bases lining up with TRBD1. The ends lost 4 bases at V and 2 bases at J; junction bases unmatched: 9. The CDR3 is made up of 15 amino acids. Germline V gene sequence: CDR1 SGDLS, CDR2 YYNGEE.